Presented here are 5 T cell receptor beta chains from one specimen sequenced in a study of read filtering for tumor transcriptome and immune sequencing. This library used roughly 400 ng RNA and molecular barcoded adaptors spanning alpha/delta and beta/gamma chains. Each CDR3 protein gets one entry after TCRdb re-called the reads with MiXCR. The sample lists some 30,000 distinct CDR3 sequences, about 18% seen once, with 16% in the top ten. Specimen: a population of CD138-negative cells sorted from bone marrow. All receptors derive from a donor aged 40 or older with multiple myeloma.

This clonotype was seen many times. The J gene is TRBJ1-1, the V gene TRBV7-2, with TRBD1 identical over 9 bases. This CDR3 has 16 residues. V gave up 5 bases and J gave up 4 bases; unmatched junction bases: 11. CDR1 is SGHTA, CDR2 FQGNSA, per germline. The CDR3 nucleotides read TGTGCCAGCAGCCCCCGGACAGGGGTTGGGGGCACTGAAGCTTTCTTT. The encoded protein is CASSPRTGVGGTEAFF.

With respect to this clonotype: With a far larger clone one base away, a read error is the likely cause. The rearrangement joins TRBV4-3 to TRBJ2-1; 7 nucleotides match TRBD2. Germline V gene sequence: CDR1 LGHNA, CDR2 YSLEER. The CDR3 consists of 15 residues. In DNA form, the CDR3 reads TGCTCCAGTTGCTTAGCGGGTAGTTCCTACAATGAGCAGTTCTTC. It yields the protein CSSCLAGSSYNEQFF.

This clonotype came up a few times. The chain is built from TRBV7-9 and TRBJ2-7; 7 bases align to TRBD1. CDR1 is SEHNR and CDR2 is FQNEAQ in the germline V gene (reference sequence). This CDR3 comprises 14 residues. V gave up 5 bases and J gave up 4 bases; unmatched junction bases: 8. The CDR3 DNA reads as TGTGCCAGCAGCCCACAGGGGTTGGGGTACGAGCAGTACTTC. Its translation: CASSPQGLGYEQYF. The complete variable domain, with remaining parts taken from reference TRBV7-9 and TRBJ2-7, reads DTGVSQNPRHKITKRGQNVTFRCDPISEHNRLYWYRQTLGQGPEFLTYFQNEAQLEKSRLLSDRFSAERPKGSFSTLEIQRTEQGDSAMYLCASSPQGLGYEQYFGPGTRLTVT.

This clonotype was detected only a few times. The V and J genes are TRBV28 and TRBJ2-3, with 10 bases fitting TRBD1. Germline values: CDR1 MDHEN, CDR2 SYDVKM. J gave up 4 bases and V 8 bases, and 3 bases lay outside the gene matches. The CDR3 contains 13 residues. Written as DNA, the CDR3 is TGTGCCAGCCGGGACAGGGGAGCAGATACGCAGTATTTT. Translating it yields CASRDRGADTQYF.

This clonotype was detected ten times or more. This chain uses TRBV18 with TRBJ2-1; D uncertain. The V and J ends lost 4 bases and 9 bases respectively, with 13 bases between them. The CDR3 extends over 13 amino acids. Germline assignment: CDR1 KGHSH and CDR2 LQKENI. This CDR3 is CASSHPVPSEQFF. As DNA, the CDR3 is TGTGCCAGCTCACACCCCGTGCCCTCTGAGCAGTTCTTC.